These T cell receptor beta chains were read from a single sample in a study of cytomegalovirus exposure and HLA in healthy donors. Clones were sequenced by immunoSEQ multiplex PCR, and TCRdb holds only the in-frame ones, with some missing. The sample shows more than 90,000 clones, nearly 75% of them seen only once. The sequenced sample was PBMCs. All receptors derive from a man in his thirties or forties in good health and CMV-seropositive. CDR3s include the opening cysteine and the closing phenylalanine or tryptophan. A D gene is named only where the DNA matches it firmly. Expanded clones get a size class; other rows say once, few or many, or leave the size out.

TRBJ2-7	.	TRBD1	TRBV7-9	CASSPRDRAYEQYF	TGTGCCAGCAGCCCCCGGGACAGGGCTTACGAGCAGTACTTC
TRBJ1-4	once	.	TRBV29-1	CSVSSGRREKLFF	TGCAGCGTCTCGAGCGGGAGGAGGGAAAAACTGTTTTTT
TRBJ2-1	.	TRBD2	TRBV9	CASSRTSGGAYEQFF	TGTGCCAGCAGCAGGACTAGCGGGGGGGCGTATGAGCAGTTCTTC
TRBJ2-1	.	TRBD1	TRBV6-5	CASSPDREDEQFF	TGTGCCAGCAGTCCGGACAGGGAGGATGAGCAGTTCTTC
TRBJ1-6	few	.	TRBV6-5	CASSYVRQAHSPLHF	TGTGCCAGCAGTTACGTACGACAGGCGCATTCACCCCTCCACTTT
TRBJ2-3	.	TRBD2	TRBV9	CASSAWAKRGAPTDTQYF	TGTGCCAGCAGCGCTTGGGCCAAGCGGGGGGCGCCGACAGATACGCAGTATTTT
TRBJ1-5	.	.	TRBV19	CASTPRRAIQPQHF	TGTGCCAGTACCCCCCGGCGGGCAATTCAGCCCCAGCATTTT
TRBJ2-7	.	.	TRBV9	CASSVGGDRSYEQYF	TGTGCCAGCAGCGTAGGAGGTGACAGGTCCTACGAGCAGTACTTC
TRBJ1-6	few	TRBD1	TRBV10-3	CAISEFTGDSPLHF	TGTGCCATCAGTGAGTTTACAGGGGACTCACCCCTCCACTTT
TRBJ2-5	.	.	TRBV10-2	CASSDSQRPSETQYF	TGCGCCAGCAGTGACTCACAGAGACCCTCAGAGACCCAGTACTTC
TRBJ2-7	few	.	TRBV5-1	CAFFKQKAAYEQYF	TGCGCTTTTTTCAAGCAGAAGGCGGCATACGAGCAGTACTTC
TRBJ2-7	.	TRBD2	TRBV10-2	CASTDPGGAYEQYF	TGCGCCAGCACCGATCCGGGGGGGGCCTACGAGCAGTACTTC
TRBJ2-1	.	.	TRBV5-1	CASSSPDRSVYNEQFF	TGCGCCAGCAGCTCGCCCGACAGGTCCGTCTACAATGAGCAGTTCTTC
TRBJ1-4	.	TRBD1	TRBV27	CASSLWGQFNEKLFF	TGTGCCAGCAGTTTATGGGGACAGTTTAATGAAAAACTGTTTTTT
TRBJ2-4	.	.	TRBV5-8	CASSVWAGSAKNIQYF	TGTGCCAGCAGCGTGTGGGCAGGGTCAGCCAAAAACATTCAGTACTTC
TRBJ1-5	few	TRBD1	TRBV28	CASHRSDRVYQPQHF	TGTGCCAGCCACCGATCAGACAGGGTCTATCAGCCCCAGCATTTT
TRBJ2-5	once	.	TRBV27	CASSPLQNQETQYF	TGTGCCAGCAGCCCCCTTCAGAACCAAGAGACCCAGTACTTC
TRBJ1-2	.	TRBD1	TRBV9	CASSVVAGGGYTF	TGTGCCAGCAGCGTAGTGGCAGGGGGTGGCTACACCTTC
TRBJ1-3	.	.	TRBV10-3	CATGPPGAGNTIYF	TGTGCCACCGGCCCTCCCGGGGCTGGAAACACCATATATTTT
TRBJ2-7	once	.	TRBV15	CATSRDLEGGVYEQYF	TGTGCCACCAGCAGAGATCTCGAAGGCGGAGTCTACGAGCAGTACTTC
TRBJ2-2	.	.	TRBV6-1	CASSEVETGELFF	TGTGCCAGCAGTGAAGTGGAGACTGGGGAGCTGTTTTTT
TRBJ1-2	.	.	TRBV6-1	CASSVARENYGYTF	TGTGCCAGCAGTGTAGCTCGGGAGAACTATGGCTACACCTTC
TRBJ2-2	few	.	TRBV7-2	CASSSLRFSENGGELFF	TGTGCCAGCAGCAGCTTACGTTTTTCGGAGAATGGGGGGGAGCTGTTTTTT
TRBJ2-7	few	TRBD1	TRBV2	CASRGQGVYEQYF	TGTGCCAGCAGGGGGCAGGGGGTTTACGAGCAGTACTTC
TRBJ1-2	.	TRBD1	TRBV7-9	CASSRDRGNYGYTF	TGTGCCAGCAGCAGGGACAGGGGAAACTATGGCTACACCTTC
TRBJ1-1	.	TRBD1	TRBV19	CASSRPGQANTEAFF	TGTGCCAGTAGTCGACCGGGACAGGCAAACACTGAAGCTTTCTTT
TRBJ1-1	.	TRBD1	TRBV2	CASRARGREAEAFF	TGTGCCAGCAGGGCTAGGGGGCGCGAGGCTGAAGCTTTCTTT
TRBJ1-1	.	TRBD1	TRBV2	CASSRDRGTTEAFF	TGTGCCAGCAGTAGGGACAGGGGGACCACTGAAGCTTTCTTT
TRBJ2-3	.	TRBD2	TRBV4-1	CASSRASGGSTDTQYF	TGCGCCAGCAGCCGGGCTAGCGGGGGAAGCACAGATACGCAGTATTTT
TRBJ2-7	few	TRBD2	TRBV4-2	CASSQEPSGGAYEQYF	TGTGCCAGCAGCCAAGAACCTAGCGGGGGTGCCTACGAGCAGTACTTC
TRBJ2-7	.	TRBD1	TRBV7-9	CASREQGYEQYF	TGTGCCAGCAGGGAACAGGGGTACGAGCAGTACTTC
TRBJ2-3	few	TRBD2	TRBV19	CASRISGGTTDTQYF	TGTGCCAGTAGGATAAGCGGGGGTACCACAGATACGCAGTATTTT
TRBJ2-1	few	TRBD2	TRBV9	CASSVGAGGYNEQFF	TGTGCCAGCAGCGTAGGAGCGGGGGGTTACAATGAGCAGTTCTTC
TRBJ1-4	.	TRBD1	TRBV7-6	CASSLRPGQGARTNEKLFF	TGTGCCAGCAGCCTTCGTCCGGGACAGGGGGCGCGGACTAATGAAAAACTGTTTTTT
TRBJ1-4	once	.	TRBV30	CAWSVYGLGGREKLFF	TGTGCCTGGAGTGTATATGGCCTGGGGGGAAGGGAAAAACTGTTTTTT
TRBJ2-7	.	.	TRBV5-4	CASSFDQSTYEQYF	TGTGCCAGCAGCTTCGATCAGTCGACTTACGAGCAGTACTTC
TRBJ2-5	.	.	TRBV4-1	CASSPKGARQETQYF	TGCGCCAGCAGCCCTAAAGGGGCAAGACAAGAGACCCAGTACTTC
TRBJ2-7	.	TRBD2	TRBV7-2	CASSPGGGNEQYF	TGTGCCAGCAGCCCTGGGGGGGGGAACGAGCAGTACTTC
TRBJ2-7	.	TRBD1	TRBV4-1	CASSQDRRTGAYEQYF	TGCGCCAGCAGCCAAGATCGGCGGACAGGGGCCTACGAGCAGTACTTC
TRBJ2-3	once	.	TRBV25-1	CASSGKRTGSNPTDTQYF	TGTGCCAGCAGTGGAAAAAGAACGGGATCCAACCCCACAGATACGCAGTATTTT
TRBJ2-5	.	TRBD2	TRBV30	CAGKTSGGAYRQYF	TGTGCCGGCAAAACTAGCGGGGGGGCCTACCGCCAGTACTTC
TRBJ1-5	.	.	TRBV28	CASSSPPAAGKYSNQPQHF	TGTGCCAGCAGTTCCCCCCCGGCCGCGGGGAAATATAGCAATCAGCCCCAGCATTTT
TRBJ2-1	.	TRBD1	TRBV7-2	CASSLTGGEQFF	TGTGCCAGCAGCTTGACAGGGGGCGAGCAGTTCTTC
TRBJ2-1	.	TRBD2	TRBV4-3	CASSQAKGTRDYNEQFF	TGCGCCAGCAGCCAAGCGAAGGGGACTAGAGACTACAATGAGCAGTTCTTC
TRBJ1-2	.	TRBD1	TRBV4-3	CASSTSYIGQGARGYTF	TGCGCCAGCAGCACTTCATATATCGGACAGGGGGCGCGTGGCTACACCTTC
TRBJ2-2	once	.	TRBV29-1	CSVEQGGAGELFF	TGCAGCGTTGAACAGGGGGGCGCCGGGGAGCTGTTTTTT
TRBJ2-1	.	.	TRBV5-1	CASSSRLYNEQFF	TGCGCCAGCAGCTCCCGACTATACAATGAGCAGTTCTTC
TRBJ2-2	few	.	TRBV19	CASSIMGARTGELFF	TGTGCCAGTAGTATAATGGGGGCGCGGACCGGGGAGCTGTTTTTT
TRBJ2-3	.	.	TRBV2	CASSVTDTQYF	TGTGCCAGCAGCGTCACAGATACGCAGTATTTT
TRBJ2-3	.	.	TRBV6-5	CASSLRGADTQYF	TGTGCCAGCAGTCTACGGGGGGCGGATACGCAGTATTTT
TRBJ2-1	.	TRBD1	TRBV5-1	CASSLQGGSYNEQFF	TGCGCCAGCAGTTTACAGGGGGGCTCCTACAATGAGCAGTTCTTC
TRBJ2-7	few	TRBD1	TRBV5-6	CASSWGGTGAYEQYF	TGTGCCAGCAGCTGGGGCGGGACAGGGGCCTACGAGCAGTACTTC
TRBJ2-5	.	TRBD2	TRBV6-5	CASSYSTSGGGKTQYF	TGTGCCAGCAGTTACTCGACTAGCGGGGGGGGGAAGACCCAGTACTTC
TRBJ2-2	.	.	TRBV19	CASKGVFRTGELFF	TGTGCCAGTAAGGGGGTGTTTAGGACCGGGGAGCTGTTTTTT
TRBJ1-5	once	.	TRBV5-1	CASSFKGGQEVYSNQPQHF	TGCGCCAGCAGCTTCAAGGGAGGGCAGGAGGTTTATAGCAATCAGCCCCAGCATTTT
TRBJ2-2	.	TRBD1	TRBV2	CASSKGAVAPGELFF	TGTGCCAGCAGTAAGGGGGCGGTCGCACCCGGGGAGCTGTTTTTT
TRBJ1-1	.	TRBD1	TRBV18	CASSPPTGGTEAFF	TGTGCCAGCTCACCCCCTACAGGGGGTACTGAAGCTTTCTTT